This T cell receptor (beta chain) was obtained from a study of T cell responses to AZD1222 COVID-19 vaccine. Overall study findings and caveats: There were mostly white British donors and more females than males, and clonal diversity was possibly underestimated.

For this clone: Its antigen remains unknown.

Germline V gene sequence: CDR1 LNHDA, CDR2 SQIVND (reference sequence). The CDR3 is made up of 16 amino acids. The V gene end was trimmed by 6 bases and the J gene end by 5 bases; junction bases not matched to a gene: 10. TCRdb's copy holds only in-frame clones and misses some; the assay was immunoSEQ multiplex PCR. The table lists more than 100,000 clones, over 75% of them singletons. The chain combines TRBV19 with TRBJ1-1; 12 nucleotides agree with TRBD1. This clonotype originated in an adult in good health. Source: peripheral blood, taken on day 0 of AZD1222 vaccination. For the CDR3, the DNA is TGTGCCAGTAGGAGCCGGGACAGGGGGCTTTTGACTGAAGCTTTCTTT. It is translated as CASRSRDRGLLTEAFF.